This T cell receptor beta chain appears in the sequencing data of a study of T cell responses to AZD1222 COVID-19 vaccine. General observations from the study: As reported, nearly half of all spike-specific TCRs target variant regions that are unmutated. The study sampled repertoires only after the peak T cell response. Clonal diversity was possibly underestimated, and the donors were mostly white British, with more females.

Germline V gene lookup returns CDR1 SEHNR and CDR2 FQNEAQ (reference sequence). CDR3 length equals 15 residues. V trimming: 6 bases; J trimming: 3 bases; junction bases outside the gene matches: 8. To note about this clone: The antigen remains unidentified.

Sequenced by immunoSEQ multiplex PCR; TCRdb stores in-frame clones only, minus some. The repertoire has around 140,000 clones, 85% of them found once; the top ten carry around 8%. The specimen was peripheral blood, collected 28 days after the second dose of the MenACWY control vaccine. The chain recombines TRBV7-9 with TRBJ1-2; 9 bases match TRBD1. The clonotype was recovered from an adult who received the MenACWY meningococcal vaccine as a control. The CDR3 here is CASSSNRDRDYGYTF. The DNA for the CDR3 is TGTGCCAGCAGTTCTAACCGGGACAGGGACTATGGCTACACCTTC. Supplemented by reference TRBV7-9 and TRBJ1-2, the full variable domain reads DTGVSQNPRHKITKRGQNVTFRCDPISEHNRLYWYRQTLGQGPEFLTYFQNEAQLEKSRLLSDRFSAERPKGSFSTLEIQRTEQGDSAMYLCASSSNRDRDYGYTFGSGTRLTVV.